The 22 T cell receptor beta chains given below trace back to one sample, sequenced in a study of identical twins. TCRdb redid the calling of the 5' RACE reads with MiXCR, one entry per CDR3 protein. Of roughly 480,000 distinct CDR3 sequences listed, 24% are singletons. These data also formed part of another study, on T cells expressing NK-cell markers.

Sequencing was performed on CD4+ T cells sorted from blood. Receptors were obtained from a woman between 18 and 29 years old in good health.

Ten or more counts support this clonotype. The chain links TRBV5-1 to TRBJ2-2; no reliable D call. Germline V CDR1 and CDR2: SGHRS, YFSETQ. Trimming removed 6 bases at V and 4 bases at J, with 7 bases between. The CDR3 consists of 12 residues. CDR3: CASNLGTGELFF. In DNA, the CDR3 is TGCGCCAGCAACCTTGGCACCGGGGAGCTGTTTTTT.

Comments on this clonotype: At one end the junction does not follow the germline gene, possibly because of a read error. This sequence joins TRBV19 and TRBJ2-5, with TRBD2 identical over 10 bases. The CDR3 covers 14 residues. The germline gives CDR1 LNHDA, CDR2 SQIVND (reference sequence). In nucleotides, the CDR3 is TGTGCCAGTAGTCTAGCGGGGGTAGAAGAGATCCAGTACTTC. Residues: CASSLAGVEEIQYF.

There are many counts of this clonotype. The chain couples TRBV20-1 to TRBJ2-1; possibly TRBD2 for D (6 bases). CDR1 and CDR2 (germline): DFQATT, SNEGSKA (reference sequence). The CDR3 extends over 13 amino acids. The V end was cut by 3 bases, the J end by 2 bases, with 8 bases between. CDR3 in DNA: TGCAGTGCTAGCGGGAGCACCTACAATGAGCAGTTCTTC. Its protein product is CSASGSTYNEQFF.

This clonotype has only a few counts. The J gene is TRBJ2-7, the V gene TRBV7-9; no clear D. This CDR3 contains 13 residues. Trimming pared 4 bases from V and 1 base from J, leaving 8 bases between. Germline values: CDR1 SEHNR, CDR2 FQNEAQ (reference sequence). For the CDR3, the DNA is TGTGCCAGCAGCTCTATGAATTCCTACGAGCAGTACTTC. The encoded protein is CASSSMNSYEQYF.

The V call is TRBV20-1, the J call TRBJ2-7, with 8 bases identical to TRBD1. The CDR3 is 14 residues long. With V trimmed by 6 bases and J by 0 bases, 7 bases remained unmatched. Per germline, CDR1 DFQATT and CDR2 SNEGSKA (reference sequence). The CDR3 protein is CSAARTGSSYEQYF. CDR3 coding DNA: TGCAGTGCCGCCCGGACAGGGAGCTCCTACGAGCAGTACTTC.

This clonotype came up a few times. The chain couples TRBV6-1 to TRBJ2-3; D remains ambiguous. Germline values: CDR1 MNHNS, CDR2 SASEGT. Trimming left V 6 bases short and J 3 bases short, with 16 bases between. The CDR3 is 15 residues long. CDR3 protein: CASSPNAAPTDTQYF. CDR3 nucleotide sequence: TGTGCCAGCAGCCCTAATGCGGCCCCGACAGATACGCAGTATTTT.

This clonotype was seen only a few times. The J gene is TRBJ2-2, the V gene TRBV3-1, with D possibly called TRBD1 or TRBD2 (5 bases each). Per germline, CDR1 LGHDT and CDR2 YNNKEL (reference sequence). The V gene lost 1 base and the J gene lost 4 bases, with 10 bases spanning the gap. The CDR3 sequence is 15 residues long. The CDR3 DNA reads TGTGCCAGCAGCCAAGTATTCGGGGCCACCGGGGAGCTGTTTTTT. Protein sequence: CASSQVFGATGELFF.

J is TRBJ2-3 and V is TRBV20-1; D gene uncertain. CDR1 is DFQATT and CDR2 is SNEGSKA in the germline V gene (reference sequence). The CDR3 covers 11 residues. Deletions cut 3 bases from V and 2 bases from J, with 3 bases between. The DNA of the CDR3 is TGCAGTGCTAGTCCCACAGATACGCAGTATTTT. It specifies CSASPTDTQYF.

This clonotype was observed a handful of times. This chain connects TRBV11-2 to TRBJ2-2; D is perhaps TRBD1 (6 bases). CDR3 length equals 14 residues. Germline V CDR1 and CDR2: SGHAT, FQNNGV. Trimming took off 5 bases at V and 6 bases at J, with 13 bases between the two ends. The CDR3 is CASSVQGPPGELFF. The CDR3 DNA is TGTGCCAGCAGCGTCCAGGGGCCCCCCGGGGAGCTGTTTTTT.

The V gene is TRBV30, the J gene TRBJ2-2; D remains ambiguous. The CDR3 length is 11 residues. The V end was cut by 0 bases, the J end by 7 bases, with 3 bases between. Germline loops: CDR1 GTSNPN, CDR2 SVGIG (reference sequence). CDR3 DNA sequence: TGTGCCTGGAGTGTGGTCGGGGAGCTGTTTTTT. It specifies CAWSVVGELFF.

The rearrangement joins TRBV20-1 to TRBJ2-1; D remains ambiguous. This CDR3 spans 14 amino acids. Per the germline V gene, CDR1 is DFQATT and CDR2 is SNEGSKA (reference sequence). Deletions cut 4 bases from V and 0 bases from J, with 10 bases between. Here the CDR3 reads CSAKLPNSYNEQFF. Written as DNA, the CDR3 is TGCAGTGCTAAGTTACCGAACTCCTACAATGAGCAGTTCTTC.

The V call is TRBV20-1, the J call TRBJ2-7; D remains ambiguous. Germline lookup yields CDR1 DFQATT and CDR2 SNEGSKA (reference sequence). The CDR3 sequence is 11 residues long. V was clipped by 0 bases and J by 5 bases, with 5 bases between them. Here the CDR3 reads CSARDINEQYF. The CDR3 DNA is TGCAGTGCTAGAGATATTAACGAGCAGTACTTC.

The chain employs TRBV29-1 and TRBJ2-1; 13 bases are a match to TRBD2. This CDR3 region has 13 residues. V dropped 7 bases and J dropped 6; count of bases not matched to a gene: 3. Per germline, CDR1 SQVTM and CDR2 ANQGSEA. The CDR3 DNA sequence: TGCAGCGGACGGACTAGCGGGGGCAATGAGCAGTTCTTC. It encodes CSGRTSGGNEQFF.

This clonotype has a single count. This chain joins TRBV6-5 and TRBJ2-5; 7 bases map to TRBD2. Germline V lookup: CDR1 MNHEY, CDR2 SVGAGI. The CDR3 is 14 residues long. The J segment lost 5 bases and the V segment lost 0 bases, leaving 3 bases of the junction unmatched. CDR3 in DNA: TGTGCCAGCAGTTACTCAGCGGGGACGGAGACCCAGTACTTC. It is translated as CASSYSAGTETQYF.

The chain is built from TRBV9 and TRBJ1-2; TRBD1 is a possible D gene (5 bases). CDR1 SGDLS and CDR2 YYNGEE come from the germline V gene. V shed 0 bases and J shed 2 bases, with 11 bases lying between them. The CDR3 loop spans 15 amino acids. CDR3 protein: CASSVDPGANYGYTF. In nucleotides, the CDR3 is TGTGCCAGCAGCGTAGACCCCGGGGCCAACTATGGCTACACCTTC. The full variable domain, its missing parts supplied by reference TRBV9 and TRBJ1-2, is DSGVTQTPKHLITATGQRVTLRCSPRSGDLSVYWYQQSLDQGLQFLIQYYNGEERAKGNILERFSAQQFPDLHSELNLSSLELGDSALYFCASSVDPGANYGYTFGSGTRLTVV.

This clonotype was detected only a few times. The DNA of the CDR3 is TGCGCCAGCAGCTGGACCTACAATGAGCAGTTCTTC. This gives the protein CASSWTYNEQFF. The chain recombines TRBV5-1 with TRBJ2-1; D is uncertain. The V and J ends lost 3 bases and 2 bases respectively, with 3 bases between them. The CDR3 runs 12 residues. Germline CDR1 and CDR2: SGHRS and YFSETQ.

This clonotype was recorded only once. CDR3 sequence: CASSFQAGSSYEQYF. DNA of the CDR3: TGTGCCAGCAGCTTTCAAGCGGGGAGCTCCTACGAGCAGTACTTC. The chain carries TRBV7-9 and TRBJ2-7, with 7 nucleotides matching TRBD2. CDR1 is SEHNR, CDR2 FQNEAQ, per germline (reference sequence). The CDR3 is 15 residues long. Trimming cost V 3 bases and J 0 bases; bases outside gene matches: 5.

The chain has TRBV4-3 and TRBJ2-7; 8 positions agree with TRBD2. V lost 0 bases and J lost 7; bases outside the gene matches: 11. The CDR3 loop spans 16 amino acids. CDR1 is LGHNA, CDR2 YSLEER, per germline. The CDR3 sequence is CASSQDLLLAEGEQYF. The CDR3 coding sequence is TGCGCCAGCAGCCAAGATCTTTTACTAGCGGAGGGTGAGCAGTACTTC.

This chain links TRBV12-3 or TRBV12-4 with TRBJ2-7; 9 bases match TRBD2. CDR3 length: 16 residues. With 3 bases clipped from V and 2 bases from J, the junction kept 8 bases outside the gene matches. The CDR3 DNA sequence: TGTGCCAGCAGTTTTGGTAGGGTAGCGGGAGCCTACGAGCAGTACTTC. As protein: CASSFGRVAGAYEQYF.

The chain is built from TRBV20-1 and TRBJ2-3; 7 bases are shared with TRBD2. The length of the CDR3 is 15 residues. V lost 3 bases and J lost 2; bases outside the gene matches: 8. Per the germline V gene, CDR1 is DFQATT and CDR2 is SNEGSKA (reference sequence). This CDR3 is CSASESSGLTDTQYF. CDR3 sequence (DNA): TGCAGTGCTAGCGAGAGTAGCGGGCTCACAGATACGCAGTATTTT.

The J gene is TRBJ2-7, the V gene TRBV6-2 or TRBV6-3, with D uncertain. CDR1 is MNHEY, CDR2 SVGEGT, per germline. The V gene lost 4 bases and the J gene lost 0 bases, with 10 bases spanning the gap. The CDR3 runs to 14 residues. CDR3 loop: CASSSAFFSYEQYF. For the CDR3, the DNA is TGTGCCAGCAGTTCCGCCTTTTTCTCCTACGAGCAGTACTTC.

There are many counts of this clonotype. V gene TRBV5-1 combines with J gene TRBJ2-3; maybe TRBD1 (5 bases). Trimming stripped 3 bases from V and 9 bases from J, with 11 bases between. CDR1 is SGHRS and CDR2 is YFSETQ in the germline V gene. There are 12 residues in the CDR3. The CDR3 region is CASSYEAGTQYF. The CDR3 region has the DNA TGCGCCAGCAGCTATGAGGCAGGGACGCAGTATTTT.